This is a list of T cell receptor beta chains from one sample in a study of CD8 T cells in ankylosing spondylitis. Using its own MiXCR run on the 5' RACE reads, TCRdb lists one record per CDR3 protein. The sample has about 840,000 distinct CDR3 sequences, approximately 10% seen once. The specimen was blood, either unsorted or a sorted T cell fraction (not recorded which). The receptors stem from a male donor with ankylosing spondylitis. CDR3s include the opening cysteine and the closing phenylalanine or tryptophan. A D gene is named only where the DNA matches it firmly. Some rows mark clone size as missing; the rest say once, few, many or name a class of expanded clone.

clone size,V gene,J gene,D gene,CDR3 DNA,CDR3 protein
.,TRBV20-1,TRBJ2-1,TRBD1,TGCAGTGCCTCACAGGGGGACGATGAGCAGTTCTTC,CSASQGDDEQFF
.,TRBV12-3/TRBV12-4,TRBJ2-2,TRBD2,TGTGCCAGCAGCCTCAGGACTAGCGGGGTTAGGGAGAGCACCGGGGAGCTGTTTTTT,CASSLRTSGVRESTGELFF
few,TRBV5-1,TRBJ2-7,TRBD2,TGCGCCAGCAGCGGGGGGACTAGCGCCTACGAGCAGTACTTC,CASSGGTSAYEQYF
few,TRBV25-1,TRBJ1-3,.,TGTGCCAGCAGTATTAGCTCTGGAAACACCATATATTTT,CASSISSGNTIYF
.,TRBV20-1,TRBJ1-5,.,TGCAGTGCTTCTACTCCAAGGTGGGGGCCCAATCAGCCCCAGCATTTT,CSASTPRWGPNQPQHF
.,TRBV2,TRBJ2-1,.,TGTGCCAGCAGTGTTCAGGGGAAGGAGTGGAGTGAGCAGTTCTTC,CASSVQGKEWSEQFF
.,TRBV6-1,TRBJ2-7,TRBD2,TGTGCCTGCCAGACCATCCCGGGAGGCTTCTACGAGCAGTACTTC,CACQTIPGGFYEQYF
few,TRBV9,TRBJ1-2,TRBD1,TGTGCCAGCAGCGACACAGGGGGAATGAGCTATGGCTACACCTTC,CASSDTGGMSYGYTF
many,TRBV7-7,TRBJ2-3,TRBD1,TGTGCTAGCAGCCCTTCAGGGGGTACGCAGTATTTT,CASSPSGGTQYF
many,TRBV4-3,TRBJ1-6,.,TGCGCCAGCAGCCAAAAGTTAGAAACAGGACGATCACCCCTCCACTTT,CASSQKLETGRSPLHF
few,TRBV20-1,TRBJ2-3,.,TGCAGTGCTACCCAAACAGATACGCAGTATTTT,CSATQTDTQYF
.,TRBV7-8,TRBJ2-7,.,TGTGCCAGCAGCCTATCCGGGAGTCGGACCTACGAGCAGTACTTC,CASSLSGSRTYEQYF
.,TRBV4-1,TRBJ2-3,.,TGCGCCAGCAGCCAAGAAGCCCCGCTCCGGACAGATACGCAGTATTTT,CASSQEAPLRTDTQYF
few,TRBV11-1,TRBJ1-1,.,TGTGCCAGCAGCTCCCGGGCGGGGAACACTGAAGCTTTCTTT,CASSSRAGNTEAFF
few,TRBV2,TRBJ2-5,TRBD1,TGTGCCAGCAGTACGACAGGGGCTGGGGAGACCCAGTACTTC,CASSTTGAGETQYF
.,TRBV20-1,TRBJ1-1,TRBD1,TGCAGTGCCACCGACCCGGACAGGGGGGCCTCTGAAGCTTTCTTT,CSATDPDRGASEAFF
few,TRBV5-1,TRBJ1-5,.,TGCGCCAGCAGCTTGGGACCCACCCCGGGCAATCAGCCCCAGCATTTT,CASSLGPTPGNQPQHF
many,TRBV7-2,TRBJ2-7,.,TGTGCCAGCAGCAAAGTCGGGACGGGTGAGCAGTACTTC,CASSKVGTGEQYF
.,TRBV10-3,TRBJ2-1,TRBD1,TGTGCCATCAGTGAGTCAGGCAGGGGGTCCTACAATGAGCAGTTCTTC,CAISESGRGSYNEQFF
many,TRBV20-1,TRBJ1-5,.,TGCAGTGCTAGTACGGACACCAATCAGCCCCAGCATTTT,CSASTDTNQPQHF
few,TRBV5-1,TRBJ1-2,.,TGCGCCAGCAGCTTGGGCAGTCTTCAGATTGGCTATGGCTACACCTTC,CASSLGSLQIGYGYTF
.,TRBV5-1,TRBJ2-1,.,TGCGCCAGCAGTCAGTTACTCCGTTTGGATGAGCAGTTCTTC,CASSQLLRLDEQFF
.,TRBV4-2,TRBJ1-2,.,TGTGCCAGCAGCCAAGGGCAGGGGCTTTTAAGAGGGGGCTACACCTTC,CASSQGQGLLRGGYTF